This passage covers 15 T cell receptor beta chains from one sample sequenced in a study of blood T cell repertoires in COVID-19. Generated by immunoSEQ multiplex PCR, the TCRdb table keeps only in-frame clones and is missing some. The sample records 110,000 to 150,000 clones, 85% to 90% being singletons. The sample comprised peripheral blood. The receptors here all came from a man aged 55 to 70 with active or convalescent COVID-19.

The gene calls are TRBV3-1 (or the pseudogene TRBV3-2) and TRBJ1-6; TRBD1 might be the D (5 bases). The CDR3 extends over 13 amino acids. Germline V gives CDR1 LGHDT, CDR2 YNNKEL (reference sequence). With 5 bases removed from V and 11 bases from J, the gap between germline ends came to 13 bases. CDR3 protein: CASSVSGTPPLHF. CDR3 in DNA: TGTGCCAGCAGCGTATCCGGGACTCCACCCCTCCACTTT.

The chain joins TRBV5-4 to TRBJ1-2; D gene unclear. The CDR3 consists of 12 residues. Trimming shortened V by 0 bases and J by 7 bases, and 7 bases separated the two germline ends. Per the germline V gene, CDR1 is SGHNT and CDR2 is YYREEE (reference sequence). CDR3 in DNA: TGTGCCAGCAGCTTGGCCCCGAGTGGCTACACCTTC. Its translation is CASSLAPSGYTF.

Concerning this clone: The sample carries other DNA sequences with the same CDR3. The gene calls are TRBV28 and TRBJ2-1; D is ambiguous. This CDR3 has 12 residues. Trimming pared 5 bases from V and 4 bases from J, leaving 6 bases between. In germline, CDR1 is MDHEN, CDR2 SYDVKM. This CDR3 reads CASSLSYNEQFF. CDR3 DNA: TGTGCCAGCAGTCTTAGTTACAATGAGCAGTTCTTC.

This clone was seen a single time. The gene calls are TRBV6-2 or TRBV6-3 and TRBJ2-1; TRBD2 aligns across 15 bases. V was clipped by 7 bases and J by 10 bases; unmatched bases: 8. This CDR3 is built from 15 residues. In germline, CDR1 is MNHEY, CDR2 SVGEGT. This CDR3 reads CASTPGLAGGDEQFF. Here the CDR3 DNA reads TGTGCCAGCACCCCGGGACTAGCGGGGGGCGACGAGCAGTTCTTC.

The gene calls are TRBV6-5 and TRBJ2-3, with 9 bases lining up with TRBD2. This CDR3 spans 14 amino acids. The germline gives CDR1 MNHEY, CDR2 SVGAGI. V was pared by 4 bases and J by 5 bases, with 4 bases of the junction left unmatched. The CDR3 coding sequence is TGTGCCAGCAGTTTGCGGGGGGGCGTAGATACGCAGTATTTT. The encoded protein is CASSLRGGVDTQYF.

The genes are TRBV7-2 and TRBJ2-7; 8 bases agree with TRBD1. CDR1 SGHTA and CDR2 FQGNSA come from the germline V gene. The trim removed 1 base at V and 1 base at J, leaving 3 bases unmatched. The CDR3 spans 15 residues. The CDR3 is CASSLGTGYSYEQYF. For the CDR3, the DNA is TGTGCCAGCAGCTTAGGGACAGGGTATTCCTACGAGCAGTACTTC.

The chain has TRBV9 and TRBJ1-1; 7 bases match TRBD1. Germline CDR1 SGDLS, CDR2 YYNGEE. Trimming cost V 0 bases and J 2 bases; bases outside gene matches: 4. The length of the CDR3 is 15 residues. The CDR3 coding sequence is TGTGCCAGCAGCGTAGAGGGACAGAGTAACACTGAAGCTTTCTTT. Translated: CASSVEGQSNTEAFF.

The J gene is TRBJ1-1, the V gene TRBV6-5, with D unresolved. The germline CDR1 and CDR2 sequences are MNHEY and SVGAGI. The CDR3 loop spans 15 amino acids. V lost 4 bases to trimming and J lost 1 base, with 13 bases between them. DNA of the CDR3: TGTGCCAGCAGTTCCCACCAGGCGGGGAACACTGAAGCTTTCTTT. It yields the protein CASSSHQAGNTEAFF.

V is TRBV19 and J is TRBJ1-1; 7 nucleotides line up with TRBD1. After removal of 1 base from V and 3 bases from J, the junction contained 14 bases not matched to a gene. The germline CDR1 and CDR2 sequences are LNHDA and SQIVND (reference sequence). This CDR3 is built from 18 residues. The CDR3 DNA follows: TGTGCCAGTAGTATAGCCCCTTTTAACAGGGGAGTTGACACTGAAGCTTTCTTT. It translates to CASSIAPFNRGVDTEAFF.

V gene TRBV30 combines with J gene TRBJ1-1; D unclear. Trimming cost V 0 bases and J 4 bases, with 12 bases left between them. This CDR3 is built from 14 residues. Germline V gene lookup returns CDR1 GTSNPN and CDR2 SVGIG (reference sequence). CDR3 DNA sequence: TGTGCCTGGAGTGTACAATTGGGCTTCACTGAAGCTTTCTTT. Translation: CAWSVQLGFTEAFF.

This clone was detected only once. The chain recombines TRBV28 with TRBJ2-3; the D gene is possibly TRBD1 (6 bases). This CDR3 has 14 amino acids. The ends were cut back, 1 base at V and 5 bases at J, with 10 bases in the middle. CDR1 is MDHEN and CDR2 is SYDVKM in the germline V gene. Here the CDR3 reads CASSLSRGRDTQYF. DNA of the CDR3: TGTGCCAGCAGTTTATCCAGGGGAAGAGATACGCAGTATTTT.

The chain joins TRBV5-1 to TRBJ2-1; 9 nucleotides agree with TRBD2. This CDR3 has 17 residues. CDR1 is SGHRS, CDR2 YFSETQ, per germline. The V segment lost 0 bases and the J segment 4 bases; nucleotides outside the gene matches: 8. Written as DNA, the CDR3 is TGCGCCAGCAGCTTGGTCCCGGGCGGGAGGGCTTACAATGAGCAGTTCTTC. Encoded protein: CASSLVPGGRAYNEQFF.

This clone occurred once. The CDR3 protein is CAIRSSYNSPLHF. The CDR3 DNA reads TGTGCCATCCGTAGCTCCTATAATTCACCCCTCCACTTT. The chain joins TRBV7-2 to TRBJ1-6; D unresolved. This CDR3 comprises 13 residues. The germline V and J ends were trimmed by 10 bases and 0 bases, with 7 bases remaining between them. Germline V gene lookup returns CDR1 SGHTA and CDR2 FQGNSA.

The chain employs TRBV6-1 and TRBJ2-5; TRBD2 aligns across 9 bases. Per germline, CDR1 MNHNS and CDR2 SASEGT. This CDR3 comprises 15 residues. V shed 1 base, J shed 5 bases, and the junction held 5 bases outside the gene matches. For the CDR3, the DNA is TGTGCCAGCAGTGAAGGAACTAGCGGGCCCGAGACCCAGTACTTC. It encodes CASSEGTSGPETQYF.

This rearrangement joins TRBV6-2 or TRBV6-3 to TRBJ2-7; 12 nucleotides line up with TRBD2. Germline-derived CDR1 and CDR2 are MNHEY and SVGEGT. This CDR3 contains 20 residues. The J segment lost 3 bases and the V segment lost 3 bases, leaving 18 bases of the junction unmatched. The CDR3 sequence: CASSYGVIGRTSGNVYEQYF. DNA for the CDR3: TGTGCCAGCAGTTATGGAGTCATTGGTAGGACTAGCGGGAATGTCTACGAGCAGTACTTC.